This is a list of T cell receptor beta chains from one sample in a study of human T cells and chemical hapten exposure. TCRdb independently ran MiXCR on the RACE reads; one entry per CDR3 protein. Here the sample spans 90,000 or so distinct CDR3 sequences, 8.5% being singletons. The specimen was whole blood, collected in connection with sensitization to the hapten diphenylcyclopropenone (DPC). The source of these receptors is a man aged 35 to 55 with alopecia areata. Some clones in this sample may be carry-over from other donors' samples. The conserved cysteine and the conserved F or W are not part of the CDR3 here.

J,V,CDR3
TRBJ1-3,TRBV19,ASSRGGAAGNTIY
TRBJ1-5,TRBV3-1,ASSRQLNQPQH
TRBJ2-2,TRBV27,ASSLVQPNTGELF
TRBJ2-4,TRBV11-1,ASGTGWRRRAKNIQY
TRBJ1-1,TRBV27,ASSLQTGFSHTEAF
TRBJ2-7,TRBV20-1,SASGTLTGSHEQY
TRBJ1-1,TRBV6-4,ASSDDREGNTEAF
TRBJ1-1,TRBV6-1,ASRTGANTEAF
TRBJ1-6,TRBV18,ASSPKTTGLSSYNSPLH
TRBJ2-3,TRBV20-1,SARDIGTSGSLVTDTQY
TRBJ1-1,TRBV6-5,ASSEGRGQVEAF
TRBJ2-6,TRBV4-3,ASSQVAAGTGYFGANVLT
TRBJ1-1,TRBV4-3,ASSQGRGGGTEAF
TRBJ1-3,TRBV18,ASSPPGQVVDTIY
TRBJ2-3,TRBV6-5,ASSSPTSGGSYTQY
TRBJ2-3,TRBV7-9,ASSPRAGSTDTQY
TRBJ2-2,TRBV7-3,ASSLNGGINTGELF
TRBJ1-1,TRBV7-8,ASSLRGAAITEAF
TRBJ1-1,TRBV6-1,ASRPRVVGTEAF
TRBJ1-5,TRBV12-3/TRBV12-4,ASRNDRAQPQH
TRBJ2-7,TRBV28,ASSLRGVNEQY
TRBJ2-3,TRBV7-2,ASSLQGGTDTQY
TRBJ2-7,TRBV20-1,SARSLVTYEQY
TRBJ2-3,TRBV24-1,ATGRLDTQY
TRBJ2-7,TRBV7-8,ASSLDRYSSYEQY
TRBJ1-5,TRBV7-2,ASSSGLGNQPQH
TRBJ1-1,TRBV18,ASSPDWGSSNTEAF
TRBJ2-1,TRBV7-2,ASSQRDRDSQF
TRBJ2-7,TRBV28,ASSSGTLNPYEQY
TRBJ2-4,TRBV7-9,ASSLVGGVERLAKNIQY
TRBJ1-5,TRBV6-5,ASRMKRNQPQH
TRBJ2-3,TRBV29-1,SVASPTGADTQY
TRBJ2-7,TRBV7-2,ASSSRQGTDEQY
TRBJ2-3,TRBV9,ASSVGGTDTQY
TRBJ1-6,TRBV20-1,SARDRGNSNSPLH
TRBJ2-7,TRBV5-4,ASSLGGSGIAYEQY
TRBJ2-5,TRBV3-1,ASSQVTEETQY
TRBJ2-1,TRBV7-9,ASSRLLAGGGNEQF
TRBJ1-2,TRBV6-2/TRBV6-3,AGRTTGATGYT
TRBJ1-4,TRBV12-3/TRBV12-4,ASSLYTGLGEKLF
TRBJ2-1,TRBV7-2,ASSPASSAYNEQF
TRBJ1-2,TRBV6-5,ASSYSAQNYGYT
TRBJ1-1,TRBV4-3,ASSQASWGGVGSVDTEAF